These T cell receptor beta chains were read from a single sample in a study of T-cell reconstitution after alpha-beta-depleted transplantation in children. TCRdb re-called the PCR reads through MiXCR, storing one row per CDR3 protein. The sample comprises hundreds of thousands of distinct CDR3 sequences, 15% to 20% of which are singletons, and about 5% rests with the top ten. Sequences were derived from PBMCs, mostly from graft donor cells, sampled 360 days after TCRalphabeta/CD19-depleted stem cell transplant. The receptors shown here come from a male patient younger than 18 who had a stem cell transplant for acute lymphoblastic leukemia, so the T cells may come from the graft donor. Both conserved end residues are part of each CDR3. D genes are given only for firm matches. Clone size is given for some rows only: seen once, a few or many times, or a class if the clone is expanded.

d_call	clone_size	v_call	j_call	cdr3_nt	cdr3_aa
-	few	TRBV21-1	TRBJ2-1	TGTGCCAGCAGCAAAGCCAAAATTAAAAGAGGGACCGAGGACAATGAGCAGTTCTTC	CASSKAKIKRGTEDNEQFF
-	few	TRBV12-3/TRBV12-4	TRBJ2-4	TGTGCCAGCCGCCCGGGTGGACTAGCCAAAAACATTCAGTACTTC	CASRPGGLAKNIQYF
TRBD1	many	TRBV18	TRBJ1-2	TGTGCCAGCTCACCACGGACAGGGCCGGGTGTAGGCTATGGCTACACCTTC	CASSPRTGPGVGYGYTF
TRBD2	many	TRBV11-2	TRBJ2-5	TGTGCCAGCAGCTTAGAGCGGGAGGGGACCCAGTACTTC	CASSLEREGTQYF
-	-	TRBV6-5	TRBJ2-3	TGTGCCAGCAGTTACTCGAGGGGAGGCCTCCAGACAGATACGCAGTATTTT	CASSYSRGGLQTDTQYF
-	-	TRBV5-1	TRBJ2-5	TGCGCCAGCAGCACCCTCCTGTCTATCCAAGAGACCCAGTACTTC	CASSTLLSIQETQYF
-	few	TRBV10-3	TRBJ1-6	TGTGCCATCAGTGACGAAAGTAGGGAGTATCTCCACTTT	CAISDESREYLHF
TRBD2	-	TRBV5-1	TRBJ2-3	TGCGCCAGCAGCCCCTGGGGACTAGCAGATACGCAGTATTTT	CASSPWGLADTQYF
TRBD2	few	TRBV13	TRBJ2-1	TGTGCCAGCAGCCCTCCCGTTCAGCGGGGATACAATGAGCAGTTCTTC	CASSPPVQRGYNEQFF
TRBD2	few	TRBV20-1	TRBJ2-5	TGCAGTGCTAGAGATTTCCGACTAGCGTTGGAGACCCAGTACTTC	CSARDFRLALETQYF
-	-	TRBV5-4	TRBJ2-7	TGTGCCAGCAGCTTGGGATATGCTGGACTCTCCTACGAGCAGTACTTC	CASSLGYAGLSYEQYF
-	many	TRBV5-1	TRBJ1-4	TGCGCCAGCAGCGGAGGGGCGACTAATGAAAAACTGTTTTTT	CASSGGATNEKLFF
TRBD2	few	TRBV20-1	TRBJ2-1	TGCAGCCGACAGGGGGGACTAGCGGGATTATTAGCCGATGAGCAGTTCTTC	CSRQGGLAGLLADEQFF
-	-	TRBV15	TRBJ2-7	TGTGCCACCAGCAGAGATCGGAGCAGCCGCGAGCAGTACTTC	CATSRDRSSREQYF
-	-	TRBV7-3	TRBJ2-3	TGTGCCAGCAGCTCCGAAGGGGAGGCTACGCAGTATTTT	CASSSEGEATQYF
-	-	TRBV20-1	TRBJ2-7	TGCAGTGCTCGTACAAACAGGGACTACGAGCAGTACTTC	CSARTNRDYEQYF
TRBD2	-	TRBV7-3	TRBJ2-1	TGTGCCAGCAGCTTAATGGGCGGGAGGGCCTCCAATGAGCAGTTCTTC	CASSLMGGRASNEQFF
TRBD2	-	TRBV20-1	TRBJ2-2	TGCAGTGCTAGTAGGACTAGCGGGTTCCCCGGGGAGCTGTTTTTT	CSASRTSGFPGELFF
TRBD2	-	TRBV11-1	TRBJ2-1	TGTGCCAGCACCTCGACCGGGACTAGCGGGAGACACTACAATGAGCAGTTCTTC	CASTSTGTSGRHYNEQFF
-	-	TRBV10-2	TRBJ2-7	TGCGCCAGCAGAGCCCCCTACGAGCAGTACTTC	CASRAPYEQYF
TRBD2	few	TRBV3-1	TRBJ2-1	TGTGCCAGCAGCCGCCCACTAGCGGGAGTGTACAATGAGCAGTTCTTC	CASSRPLAGVYNEQFF
-	many	TRBV5-1	TRBJ2-2	TGCGCCAGCAGCTTGGCTGGAAAGAACACCGGGGAGCTGTTTTTT	CASSLAGKNTGELFF
-	-	TRBV10-3	TRBJ2-4	TGTGCCATCAGTGAGTCGCAGGGGGGCCTCTTCAAAAACATTCAGTACTTC	CAISESQGGLFKNIQYF
TRBD2	few	TRBV12-3/TRBV12-4	TRBJ2-5	TGTGCCAGCAGTTTAGGAGGTCCCCCCGCAGCGGGGAGCCCAGAGACCCAGTACTTC	CASSLGGPPAAGSPETQYF
TRBD2	many	TRBV29-1	TRBJ2-7	TGCAGCGCTAGACTAGCGGGAGGGCCTGTTGCGGCCTACGAGCAGTACTTC	CSARLAGGPVAAYEQYF
TRBD1	-	TRBV10-3	TRBJ2-1	TGTGCCATCCTGGTCAAAGGGACAGGGGGCCGCAATGAGCAGTTCTTC	CAILVKGTGGRNEQFF
TRBD2	-	TRBV19	TRBJ2-7	TGTGCCAGTAGTATTTCAGCGGGAGATTCTTACGAGCAGTACTTC	CASSISAGDSYEQYF
-	few	TRBV20-1	TRBJ2-1	TGCAGTGCTCCCCAAACTGAGCTGACGAGAGGACCCTACAATGAGCAGTTCTTC	CSAPQTELTRGPYNEQFF
TRBD2	-	TRBV11-2	TRBJ2-5	TGTGCCAGCAGCCCTGGGACTAGCGGGAGCGGGGAAGAGACCCAGTACTTC	CASSPGTSGSGEETQYF
TRBD2	-	TRBV5-6	TRBJ2-7	TGTGCCAGCAGCTTTAAGCCTAGCGGCATGAGCTACGAGCAGTACTTC	CASSFKPSGMSYEQYF
-	-	TRBV3-1	TRBJ1-3	TGTGCCAGCAGCCACGGGGCGAACACCATATATTTT	CASSHGANTIYF
-	few	TRBV3-1	TRBJ2-7	TGTGCCAGCAGCCAATTCGGCTGGGTCTCCTACGAGCAGTACTTC	CASSQFGWVSYEQYF
-	-	TRBV4-2	TRBJ2-7	TGTGCCAGCAGCCAAGGACTCGGGGATGGATACGAGCAGTACTTC	CASSQGLGDGYEQYF
-	-	TRBV20-1	TRBJ2-3	TGCAGTGCTTTCCCTTTACAGGGCTCAGATACGCAGTATTTT	CSAFPLQGSDTQYF
-	few	TRBV20-1	TRBJ2-3	TGCAGTGCTAGGCCAGTACTAGCTCCCGCGGATACGCAGTATTTT	CSARPVLAPADTQYF
TRBD1	-	TRBV5-1	TRBJ1-4	TGCGCCAGCAGCTTGGCAGGGGGCTGGAATGAAAAACTGTTTTTT	CASSLAGGWNEKLFF
TRBD1	-	TRBV12-3/TRBV12-4	TRBJ2-3	TGTGCCAGCAGTTTTGGTGGCAGGGGGCCGGCAGATACGCAGTATTTT	CASSFGGRGPADTQYF
TRBD2	few	TRBV20-1	TRBJ2-1	TGCAGTGCTAGAGGAGGACTAGCGGGAGCCTACAATGAGCAGTTCTTC	CSARGGLAGAYNEQFF
-	few	TRBV5-1	TRBJ1-1	TGCGCCAGCAGCTCACAGCGGGGGTGGGGCACTGAAGCTTTCTTT	CASSSQRGWGTEAFF
TRBD1	many	TRBV12-3/TRBV12-4	TRBJ2-3	TGTGCCAGCTCCATGACAGGGGTCTGGGATACGCAGTATTTT	CASSMTGVWDTQYF
-	-	TRBV6-4	TRBJ2-3	TGTGCCAGCAAACGGGAGTACAGCACAGATACGCAGTATTTT	CASKREYSTDTQYF
TRBD2	few	TRBV20-1	TRBJ2-4	TGCAGTGCTGGGGAGGGGCTAGCCAAAAACATTCAGTACTTC	CSAGEGLAKNIQYF
TRBD2	many	TRBV2	TRBJ2-5	TGTGCCAGCAGCTCTCGGACTAGCGGGTCGGTGGCACAAGAGACCCAGTACTTC	CASSSRTSGSVAQETQYF
TRBD2	few	TRBV5-4	TRBJ2-3	TGTGCCAGCAGCTTAAAGCGGGAGTTGCCCACAGATACGCAGTATTTT	CASSLKRELPTDTQYF
TRBD2	-	TRBV24-1	TRBJ2-1	TGTGCCACCAGTTCGCTAGCGGGAGCCCACGTCAATGAGCAGTTCTTC	CATSSLAGAHVNEQFF
TRBD2	many	TRBV12-3/TRBV12-4	TRBJ2-5	TGTGCCAGCAGTTTCTCCCATTTACTAGCGGGAATGGAGACCCAGTACTTC	CASSFSHLLAGMETQYF
-	many	TRBV20-1	TRBJ2-1	TGCAGTGCCCCGGGGTCCCACTCCTACAATGAGCAGTTCTTC	CSAPGSHSYNEQFF
-	few	TRBV3-1	TRBJ1-1	TGTGCCAGCAGCCCCCGGCCCTACGGGAACACTGAAGCTTTCTTT	CASSPRPYGNTEAFF
-	-	TRBV28	TRBJ2-7	TGTGCCAGCAGCACTAGACGGCAGGGGGGGTACGAGCAGTACTTC	CASSTRRQGGYEQYF
TRBD2	-	TRBV18	TRBJ2-1	TGTGCCAGCTCACAGCTGACTAGCAACAATGAGCAGTTCTTC	CASSQLTSNNEQFF
-	-	TRBV13	TRBJ1-2	TGTGCCAGCAGCTTCTGGTCGGAGGGCTACACCTTC	CASSFWSEGYTF
TRBD2	-	TRBV6-2/TRBV6-3	TRBJ2-1	TGTGCCAGCATCTATTTCCCGGGACTAGCGGGAGTTGGGGGCTCCTACAATGAGCAGTTCTTC	CASIYFPGLAGVGGSYNEQFF
-	few	TRBV28	TRBJ2-5	TGTGCCAGCAGTTTACCCCACCCGGCGGCCGTCGAGTACTTC	CASSLPHPAAVEYF
-	few	TRBV5-1	TRBJ2-3	TGCGCCAGTAATGAGGTGGGGCCTAGCACAGATACGCAGTATTTT	CASNEVGPSTDTQYF